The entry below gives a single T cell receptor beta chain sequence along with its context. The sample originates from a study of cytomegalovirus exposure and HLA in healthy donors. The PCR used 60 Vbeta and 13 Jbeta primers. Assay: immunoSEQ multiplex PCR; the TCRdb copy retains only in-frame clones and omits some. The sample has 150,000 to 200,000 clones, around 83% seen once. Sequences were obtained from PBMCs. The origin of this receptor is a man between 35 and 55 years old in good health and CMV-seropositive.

The CDR3 nucleotides are TGTGCCAGCTCACCACGTAAGACAAACGTCCTCGGGGGCACCGGGGAGCTGTTTTTT. Its protein product is CASSPRKTNVLGGTGELFF. V is TRBV18 and J is TRBJ2-2; perhaps TRBD2 as D (6 bases). Germline V gives CDR1 KGHSH, CDR2 LQKENI. The V end lost 1 base, the J end lost 4 bases, and 22 bases lay between the germline ends. The length of the CDR3 is 19 residues.